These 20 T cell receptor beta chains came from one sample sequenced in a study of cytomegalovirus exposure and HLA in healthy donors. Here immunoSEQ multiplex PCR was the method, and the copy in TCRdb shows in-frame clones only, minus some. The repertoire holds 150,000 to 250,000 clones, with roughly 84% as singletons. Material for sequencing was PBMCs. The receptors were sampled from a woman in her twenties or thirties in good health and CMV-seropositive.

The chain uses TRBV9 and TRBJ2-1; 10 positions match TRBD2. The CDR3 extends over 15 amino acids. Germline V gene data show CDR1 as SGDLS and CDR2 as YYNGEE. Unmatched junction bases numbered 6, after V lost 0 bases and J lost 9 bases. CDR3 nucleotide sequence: TGTGCCAGCAGCGTAGCTAGCGGGAGTTTCAGTGAGCAGTTCTTC. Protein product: CASSVASGSFSEQFF.

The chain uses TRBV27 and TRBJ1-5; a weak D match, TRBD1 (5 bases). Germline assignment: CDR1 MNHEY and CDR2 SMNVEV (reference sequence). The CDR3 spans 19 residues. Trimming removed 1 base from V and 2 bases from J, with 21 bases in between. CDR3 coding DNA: TGTGCCAGCAGTTTATTCAAGGACACACATTGGGAGGGCAATCAGCCCCAGCATTTT. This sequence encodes CASSLFKDTHWEGNQPQHF.

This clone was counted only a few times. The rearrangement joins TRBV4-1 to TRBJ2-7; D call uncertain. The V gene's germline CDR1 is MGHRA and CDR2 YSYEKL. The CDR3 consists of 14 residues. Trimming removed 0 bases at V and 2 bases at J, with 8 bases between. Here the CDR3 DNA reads TGCGCCAGCAGCCAAGATAGCTCACCCTACGAGCAGTACTTC. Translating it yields CASSQDSSPYEQYF.

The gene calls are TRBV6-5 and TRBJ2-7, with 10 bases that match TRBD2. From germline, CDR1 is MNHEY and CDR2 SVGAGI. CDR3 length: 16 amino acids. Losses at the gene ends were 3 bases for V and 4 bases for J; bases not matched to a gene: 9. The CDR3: CASSYAGLGLAYEQYF. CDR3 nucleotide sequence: TGTGCCAGCAGTTATGCCGGACTGGGACTAGCGTACGAGCAGTACTTC.

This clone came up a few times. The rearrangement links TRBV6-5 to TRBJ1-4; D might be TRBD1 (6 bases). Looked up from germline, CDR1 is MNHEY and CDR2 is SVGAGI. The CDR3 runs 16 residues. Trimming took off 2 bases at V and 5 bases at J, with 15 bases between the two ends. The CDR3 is CASSYAEDSRNEKLFF. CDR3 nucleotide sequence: TGTGCCAGCAGTTACGCGGAGGACAGCCGAAATGAAAAACTGTTTTTT.

The CDR3 coding sequence is TGCGCCAGCAGCTTGGGGGACACCGGCTACACCTTC. This sequence encodes CASSLGDTGYTF. The genes are TRBV5-1 and TRBJ1-2, with D perhaps matching TRBD1 (6 bases). This CDR3 has 12 amino acids. The ends were cut back, 0 bases at V and 8 bases at J, with 8 bases in the middle. The germline V gene has CDR1 SGHRS and CDR2 YFSETQ.

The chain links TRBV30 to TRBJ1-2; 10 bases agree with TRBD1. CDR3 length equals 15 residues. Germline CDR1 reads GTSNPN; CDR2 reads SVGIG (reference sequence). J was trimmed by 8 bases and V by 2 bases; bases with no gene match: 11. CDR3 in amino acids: CAWSLNRQGAKGYTF. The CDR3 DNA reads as TGTGCCTGGAGTCTTAACCGACAGGGGGCGAAGGGCTACACCTTC.

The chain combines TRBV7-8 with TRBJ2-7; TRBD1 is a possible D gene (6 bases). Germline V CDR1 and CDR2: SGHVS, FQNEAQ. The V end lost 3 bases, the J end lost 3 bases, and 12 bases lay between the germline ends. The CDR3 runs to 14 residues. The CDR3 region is CASSLDSEIYEQYF. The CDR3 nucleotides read TGTGCCAGCAGCTTGGACAGTGAGATCTACGAGCAGTACTTC. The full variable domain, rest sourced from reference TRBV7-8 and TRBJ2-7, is GAGVSQSPRYKVAKRGQDVALRCDPISGHVSLFWYQQALGQGPEFLTYFQNEAQLDKSGLPSDRFFAERPEGSVSTLKIQRTQQEDSAVYLCASSLDSEIYEQYFGPGTRLTVT.

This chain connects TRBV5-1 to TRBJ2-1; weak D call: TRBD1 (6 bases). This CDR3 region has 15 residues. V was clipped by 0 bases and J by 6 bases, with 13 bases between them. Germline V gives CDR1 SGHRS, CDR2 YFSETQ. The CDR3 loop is CASSLAGGTSNEQFF. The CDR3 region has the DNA TGCGCCAGCAGCTTGGCTGGTGGGACAAGCAATGAGCAGTTCTTC.

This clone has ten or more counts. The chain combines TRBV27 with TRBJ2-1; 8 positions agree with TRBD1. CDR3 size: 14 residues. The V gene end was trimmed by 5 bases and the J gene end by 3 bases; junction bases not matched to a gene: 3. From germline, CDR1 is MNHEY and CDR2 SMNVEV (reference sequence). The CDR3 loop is CASSPGTGYNEQFF. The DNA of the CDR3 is TGTGCCAGCAGTCCCGGGACAGGCTACAATGAGCAGTTCTTC.

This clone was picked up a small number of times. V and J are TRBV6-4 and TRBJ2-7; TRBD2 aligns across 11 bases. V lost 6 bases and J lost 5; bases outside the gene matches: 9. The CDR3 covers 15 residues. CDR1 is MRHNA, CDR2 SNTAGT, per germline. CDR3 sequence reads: CASSRTSGSRDEQYF. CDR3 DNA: TGTGCCAGCAGCCGAACTAGCGGGAGTCGCGACGAGCAGTACTTC.

Written as DNA, the CDR3 is TGTGCCAGCAGCCAAGTTGGGGGCCCAAATGAAAAACTGTTTTTT. Translation gives CASSQVGGPNEKLFF. This chain joins TRBV4-2 and TRBJ1-4; D perhaps matches TRBD1 (6 bases). The CDR3 length is 15 residues. V lost 1 base and J lost 5, with 11 bases in between. CDR1 and CDR2 from the germline V gene are LGHNA and YNFKEQ.

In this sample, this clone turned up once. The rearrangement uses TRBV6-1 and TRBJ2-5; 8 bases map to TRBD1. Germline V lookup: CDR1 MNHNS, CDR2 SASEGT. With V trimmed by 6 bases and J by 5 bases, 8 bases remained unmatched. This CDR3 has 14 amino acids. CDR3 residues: CASRPSTGGETQYF. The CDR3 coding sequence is TGTGCCAGCAGGCCTAGTACAGGGGGTGAGACCCAGTACTTC.

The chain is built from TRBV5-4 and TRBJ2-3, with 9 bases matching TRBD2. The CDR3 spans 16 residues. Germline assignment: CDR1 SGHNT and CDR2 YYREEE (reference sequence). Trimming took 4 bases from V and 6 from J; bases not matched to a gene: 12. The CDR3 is CASSRQTSGTSDTQYF. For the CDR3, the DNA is TGTGCCAGCAGCCGCCAGACTAGCGGAACCTCTGATACGCAGTATTTT.

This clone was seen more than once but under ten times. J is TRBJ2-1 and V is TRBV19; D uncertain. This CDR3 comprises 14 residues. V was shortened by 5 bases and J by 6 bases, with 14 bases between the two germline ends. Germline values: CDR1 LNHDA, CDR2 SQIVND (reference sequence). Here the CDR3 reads CASSLRPTVNEQFF. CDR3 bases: TGTGCCAGTAGTCTCAGGCCCACGGTCAATGAGCAGTTCTTC.

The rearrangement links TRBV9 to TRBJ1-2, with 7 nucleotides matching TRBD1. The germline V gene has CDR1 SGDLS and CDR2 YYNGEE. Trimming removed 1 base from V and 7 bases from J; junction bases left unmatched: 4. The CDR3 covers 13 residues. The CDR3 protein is CASSVSGDSGYTF. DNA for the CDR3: TGTGCCAGCAGCGTATCGGGGGACAGTGGCTACACCTTC.

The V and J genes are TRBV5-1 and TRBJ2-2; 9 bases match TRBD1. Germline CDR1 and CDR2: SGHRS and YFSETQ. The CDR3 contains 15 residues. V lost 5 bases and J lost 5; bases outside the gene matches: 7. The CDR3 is CASRAGTGNTGELFF. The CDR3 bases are TGCGCCAGCAGGGCCGGGACAGGGAATACCGGGGAGCTGTTTTTT. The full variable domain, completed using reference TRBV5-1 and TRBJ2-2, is KAGVTQTPRYLIKTRGQQVTLSCSPISGHRSVSWYQQTPGQGLQFLFEYFSETQRNKGNFPGRFSGRQFSNSRSEMNVSTLELGDSALYLCASRAGTGNTGELFFGEGSRLTVL.

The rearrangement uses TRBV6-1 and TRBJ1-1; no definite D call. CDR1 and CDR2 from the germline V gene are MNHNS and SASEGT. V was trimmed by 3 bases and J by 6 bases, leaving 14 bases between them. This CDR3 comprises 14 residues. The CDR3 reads CASSEAGLSAEAFF. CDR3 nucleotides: TGTGCCAGCAGTGAGGCAGGTTTGTCAGCTGAAGCTTTCTTT.

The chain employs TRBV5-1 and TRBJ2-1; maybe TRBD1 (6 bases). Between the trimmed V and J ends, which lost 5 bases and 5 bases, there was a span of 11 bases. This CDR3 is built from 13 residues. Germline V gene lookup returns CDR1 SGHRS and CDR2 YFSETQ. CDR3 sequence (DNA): TGCGCCAGCAGTCGTAAGGGGGACAATGAGCAGTTCTTC. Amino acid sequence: CASSRKGDNEQFF.

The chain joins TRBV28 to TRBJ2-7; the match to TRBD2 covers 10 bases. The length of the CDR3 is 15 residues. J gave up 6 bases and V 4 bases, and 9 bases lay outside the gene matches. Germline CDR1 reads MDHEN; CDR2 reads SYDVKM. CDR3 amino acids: CASSWWTSGRLEQYF. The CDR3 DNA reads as TGTGCCAGCAGTTGGTGGACTAGCGGCCGCCTCGAGCAGTACTTC.